Listed below are T cell receptor beta chains from one sample, sequenced in a study of T cell responses to AZD1222 COVID-19 vaccine. Clones were read by immunoSEQ multiplex PCR, and TCRdb kept only the in-frame ones, dropping some. The table lists about 45,000 clones, around 90% of them singletons. The sequencing here drew on peripheral blood, taken 28 days after the second AZD1222 dose. Receptor source: an adult who received the AZD1222 COVID-19 vaccine. Each CDR3 is given with its conserved first and last residue.

CASSLQTSGRATDTQYF,TRBV7-2
CASSLEAGGPYEQYF,TRBV11-2
CASMGRSSYNSPLHF,TRBV6-6
CASRRAQYF,TRBV10-1
CASTLGTGGNGYTF,TRBV5-1
CASSQVAGSDEQYF,TRBV5-1
CASSLQGQGDTGELFF,TRBV5-5
CATHRTGNTGELFF,TRBV10-3
CSASQGLGSGYGYTF,TRBV20-1
CASSHQSGAYEQYF,TRBV19
CASSPTPTSYNEQFF,TRBV2
CASSVPYRGYGYTF,TRBV2
CASSGSGQGYNEQFF,TRBV28
CASSSLILAGGPGGQFF,TRBV7-8
CASSRWDSSVQNAEAFF,TRBV19
CASSSGGPGNEQFF,TRBV5-1
CASSRRLAVIKETQYF,TRBV11-2
CATSRGTDQETQYF,TRBV15
CASSPGASGIYEQYF,TRBV18
CASTGGGPYEQYF,TRBV6-5